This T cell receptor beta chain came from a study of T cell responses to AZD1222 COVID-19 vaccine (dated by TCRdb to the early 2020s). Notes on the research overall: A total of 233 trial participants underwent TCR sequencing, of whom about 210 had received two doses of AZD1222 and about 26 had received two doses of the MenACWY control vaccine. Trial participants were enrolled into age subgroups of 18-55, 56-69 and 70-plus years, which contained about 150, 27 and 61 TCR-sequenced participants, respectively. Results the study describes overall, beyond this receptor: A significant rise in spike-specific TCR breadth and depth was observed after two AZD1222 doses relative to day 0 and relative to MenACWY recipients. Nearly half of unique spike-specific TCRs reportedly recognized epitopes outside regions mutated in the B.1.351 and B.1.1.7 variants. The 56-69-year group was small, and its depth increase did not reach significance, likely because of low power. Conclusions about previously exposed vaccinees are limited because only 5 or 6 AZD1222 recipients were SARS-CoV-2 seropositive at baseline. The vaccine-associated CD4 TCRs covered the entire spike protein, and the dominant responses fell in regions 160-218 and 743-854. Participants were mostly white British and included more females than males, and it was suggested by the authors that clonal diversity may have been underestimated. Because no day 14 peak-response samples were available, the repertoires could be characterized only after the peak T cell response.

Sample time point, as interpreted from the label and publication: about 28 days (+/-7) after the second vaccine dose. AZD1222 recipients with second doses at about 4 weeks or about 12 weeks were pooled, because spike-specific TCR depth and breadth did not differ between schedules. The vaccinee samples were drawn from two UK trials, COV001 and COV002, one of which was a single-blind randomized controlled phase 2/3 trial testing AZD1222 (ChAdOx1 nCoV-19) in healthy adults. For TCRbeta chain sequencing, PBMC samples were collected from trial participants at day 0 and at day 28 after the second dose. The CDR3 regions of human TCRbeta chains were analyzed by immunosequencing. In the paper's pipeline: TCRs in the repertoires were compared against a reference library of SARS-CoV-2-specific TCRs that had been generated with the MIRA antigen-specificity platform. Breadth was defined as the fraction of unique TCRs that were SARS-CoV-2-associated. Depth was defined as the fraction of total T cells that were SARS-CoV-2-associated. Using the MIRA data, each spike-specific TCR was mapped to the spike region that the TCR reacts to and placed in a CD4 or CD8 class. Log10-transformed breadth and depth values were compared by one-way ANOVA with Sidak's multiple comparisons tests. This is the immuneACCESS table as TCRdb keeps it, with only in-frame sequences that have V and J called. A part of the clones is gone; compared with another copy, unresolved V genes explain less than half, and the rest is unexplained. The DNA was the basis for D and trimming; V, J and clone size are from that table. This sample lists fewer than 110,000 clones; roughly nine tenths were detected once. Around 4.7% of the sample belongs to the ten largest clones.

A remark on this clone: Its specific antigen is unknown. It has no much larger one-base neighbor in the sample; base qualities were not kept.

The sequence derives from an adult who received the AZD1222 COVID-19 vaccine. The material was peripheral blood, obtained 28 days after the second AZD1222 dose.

The CDR3 corresponds to CASSPGTGNSGNTIYF. The DNA reads TGCGCCAGCAGCCCCGGTACAGGGAACTCTGGAAACACCATATATTTT. The rearrangement combines TRBV4-3 with TRBJ1-3, with a tentative D gene TRBD1 over 6 matching bases. V sheds 4 bases and J sheds 0 bases, leaving 13 bases between their ends. CDR1 and CDR2 (LGHNA, YSLEER) derive from the germline V gene. Reading from cysteine to phenylalanine, the CDR3 counts 16 amino acids. Left in the record is the CDR3 DNA by itself, 48 bases read in frame from the first base.